The 14 T cell receptor beta chains in this list originate from one sample, sequenced in a study of human CD8 memory T cell subsets. Making the TCR beta libraries relied on UMI-labeled 5' RACE. Reprocessing the 5' RACE reads, TCRdb reports a single entry for every CDR3 protein and omits DNA. The table lists approximately 5,000 distinct CDR3 sequences, with 20% to 30% in the top ten. Sequencing was carried out using CD8+ effector memory T cells (TEM) sorted from PBMCs. Subset indicated: effector memory CD8 T cells, CCR7- CD45RO+ CD95+. The receptors were sampled from a human donor in good health.

V is TRBV20-1 and J is TRBJ2-5; TCRdb indicates TRBD1, and absent DNA this call remains unverified. This CDR3 region has 19 residues. The germline CDR1 and CDR2 sequences are DFQATT and SNEGSKA (reference sequence). The CDR3 protein is CSARDLGGPGQGPQETQYF.

This clonotype registers medium-sized by frequency. The rearrangement joins TRBV4-2 to TRBJ2-3; TCRdb reports TRBD2, a call that lacks DNA to check it against. Germline V gives CDR1 LGHNA, CDR2 YNFKEQ. This CDR3 is 21 amino acids long. This CDR3 is CASSHPIGVTTSGGSTDTQYF.

This chain links TRBV7-6 with TRBJ2-2; TCRdb's assignment of TRBD2 cannot be checked, as there is no DNA. The germline V gene has CDR1 SGHVS and CDR2 FNYEAQ. The CDR3 extends over 13 amino acids. CDR3 region: CASSPRLAGELFF.

V usage is TRBV6-2 or TRBV6-3 and J usage is TRBJ1-5; the D call of TRBD1 rests on TCRdb alone, since no DNA is present to check it. This CDR3 contains 14 residues. Germline CDR1 reads MNHEY; CDR2 reads SVGEGT. Here the CDR3 reads CASRPPGENQPQHF.

This clonotype registers medium-sized by frequency. The V gene is TRBV29-1, the J gene TRBJ1-2; checking the TCRdb D call of TRBD1 is not possible without DNA. The CDR3 is made up of 13 amino acids. Germline assignment: CDR1 SQVTM and CDR2 ANQGSEA. CDR3: CSVLGQGALGYTF. Complete variable domain (other parts from reference TRBV29-1 and TRBJ1-2): SAVISQKPSRDICQRGTSLTIQCQVDSQVTMMFWYRQQPGQSLTLIATANQGSEATYESGFVIDKFPISRPNLTFSTLTVSNMSPEDSSIYLCSVLGQGALGYTFGSGTRLTVV.

The V gene is TRBV4-2, the J gene TRBJ2-7; the D gene TCRdb calls, TRBD1, cannot be checked with no DNA. CDR1 is LGHNA, CDR2 YNFKEQ, per germline. The CDR3 length is 16 residues. CDR3 amino acids: CASSQDLGDRGLEQYF.

This chain joins TRBV29-1 and TRBJ2-1; absent DNA, TCRdb's TRBD1 call cannot be checked. CDR3 length equals 15 residues. CDR1 is SQVTM, CDR2 ANQGSEA, per germline. The CDR3 here is CSVVGQGISYNEQFF.

The rearrangement uses TRBV6-2 or TRBV6-3 and TRBJ1-1. Per the germline V gene, CDR1 is MNHEY and CDR2 is SVGEGT. This CDR3 is 13 amino acids long. The CDR3 protein is CASSLGGGTEAFF.

The chain combines TRBV6-2 or TRBV6-3 with TRBJ2-3; TCRdb's D call, TRBD2, is unchecked because there is no DNA. The CDR3 is 15 amino acids. Per the germline V gene, CDR1 is MNHEY and CDR2 is SVGEGT. The CDR3 sequence: CASNIAGGPTDTQYF.

By frequency, this clonotype is medium-sized. The rearrangement links TRBV7-8 to TRBJ1-1; TCRdb's D call of TRBD1 is untestable without DNA. The CDR3 runs to 16 residues. Looked up from germline, CDR1 is SGHVS and CDR2 is FQNEAQ. The CDR3 sequence: CASSPRGGGMGTEAFF.

Considering frequency, this clonotype is medium-sized. The rearrangement links TRBV6-1 to TRBJ1-1; TCRdb indicates TRBD1, and absent DNA this call remains unverified. Germline V gene data show CDR1 as MNHNS and CDR2 as SASEGT. This CDR3 has 12 amino acids. The CDR3 region is CASSEQGAEAFF.

V and J are TRBV7-3 and TRBJ2-1; with no DNA, the TCRdb D assignment of TRBD1 cannot be verified. The germline gives CDR1 SGHTA, CDR2 FQGTGA. This CDR3 region has 23 residues. CDR3 residues: CASSLAPPPTAPEGVTPHNEQFF.

The chain is built from TRBV30 and TRBJ2-2; TCRdb picks TRBD2, but there is no DNA to check that call. The CDR3 is made up of 15 amino acids. The V gene's germline CDR1 is GTSNPN and CDR2 SVGIG (reference sequence). CDR3 in amino acids: CAWRRSERETGELFF.

The V and J genes are TRBV4-3 and TRBJ2-7. The CDR3 consists of 14 residues. Germline CDR1 is LGHNA and CDR2 is YSLEER. The CDR3 is CASSQDPGPYEQYF.